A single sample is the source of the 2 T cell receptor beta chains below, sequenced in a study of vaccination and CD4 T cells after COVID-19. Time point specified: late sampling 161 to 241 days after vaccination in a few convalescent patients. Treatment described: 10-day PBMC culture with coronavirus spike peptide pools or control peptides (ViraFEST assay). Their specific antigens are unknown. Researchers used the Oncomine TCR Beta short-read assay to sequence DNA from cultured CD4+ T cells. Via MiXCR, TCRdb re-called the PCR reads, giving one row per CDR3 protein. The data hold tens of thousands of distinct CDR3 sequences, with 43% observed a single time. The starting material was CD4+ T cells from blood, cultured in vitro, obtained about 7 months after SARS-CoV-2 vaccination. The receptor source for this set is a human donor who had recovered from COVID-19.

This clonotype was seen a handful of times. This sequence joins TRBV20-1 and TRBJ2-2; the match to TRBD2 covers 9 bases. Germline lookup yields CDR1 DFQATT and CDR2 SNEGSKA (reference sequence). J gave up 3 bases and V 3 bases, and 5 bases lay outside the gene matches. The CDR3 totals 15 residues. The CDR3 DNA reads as TGCAGTGCTAGGTTAGCGGGAGCCGACACCGGGGAGCTGTTTTTT. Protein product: CSARLAGADTGELFF.

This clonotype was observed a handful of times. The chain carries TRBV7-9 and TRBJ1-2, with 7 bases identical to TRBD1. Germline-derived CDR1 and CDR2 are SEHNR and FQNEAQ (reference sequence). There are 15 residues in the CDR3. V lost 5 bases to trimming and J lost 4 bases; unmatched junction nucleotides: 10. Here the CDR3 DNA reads TGTGCCAGCAGCCAAGGACAGGCTCCAGCCTATGGCTACACCTTC. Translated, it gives CASSQGQAPAYGYTF.